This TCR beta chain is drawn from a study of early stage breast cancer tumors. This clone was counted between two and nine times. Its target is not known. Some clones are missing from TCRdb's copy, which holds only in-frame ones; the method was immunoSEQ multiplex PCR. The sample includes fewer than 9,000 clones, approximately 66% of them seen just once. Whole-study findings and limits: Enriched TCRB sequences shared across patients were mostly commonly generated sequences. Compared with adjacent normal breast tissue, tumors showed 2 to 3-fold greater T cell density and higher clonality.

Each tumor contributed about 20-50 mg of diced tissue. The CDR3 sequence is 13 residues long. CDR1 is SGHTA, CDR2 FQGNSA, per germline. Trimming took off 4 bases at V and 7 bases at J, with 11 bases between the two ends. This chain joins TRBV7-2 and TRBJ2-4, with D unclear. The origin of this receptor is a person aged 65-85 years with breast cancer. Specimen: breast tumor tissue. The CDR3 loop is CASSYGATNIQYF. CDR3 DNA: TGTGCCAGCAGCTACGGAGCGACGAACATTCAGTACTTC.